This is a list of T cell receptor beta chains from one sample in a study of blood T cells in healthy people across ages. TCRdb re-derived calls from the 5' RACE reads in MiXCR, one entry per CDR3 protein. The table lists around 1,900,000 distinct CDR3 sequences, about two fifths of them singletons, with roughly 23% in the top ten. The sample was blood. The source is a human donor in good health. Each CDR3 is given with its conserved first and last residue. The order of the fields is J gene, clone size, V gene, D gene, CDR3 DNA, CDR3 protein. The D gene is left open where the match is weak. For some rows the clone size is stated as once, few or many, or as a class when expanded; others skip it.

TRBJ2-7,few,TRBV2,TRBD1,TGTGCCAGCAGTGGGACCGGGACAGGTTCCGAGCAGTACTTC,CASSGTGTGSEQYF
TRBJ2-7,few,TRBV7-2,.,TGTGCCAGCAGCTTAATCGAACGGTACGAGCAGTACTTC,CASSLIERYEQYF
TRBJ2-3,few,TRBV7-9,.,TGTGCCAGCAGCTTTTCCCCGGGACAAGTCACAGATACGCAGTATTTT,CASSFSPGQVTDTQYF
TRBJ2-5,many,TRBV7-9,TRBD2,TGTGCCAGCAGCTTAGTAGGGGAGGGGACCCAGTACTTC,CASSLVGEGTQYF
TRBJ2-3,.,TRBV7-3,.,TGTGCCAGCAGCTCGATTCAGACAGGAAGACGTAAGCAGTATTTT,CASSSIQTGRRKQYF
TRBJ2-6,few,TRBV24-1,TRBD1,TGTGCCATCCAGGGGGATACCCCATTCTCTGGGGCCAACGTCCTGACTTTC,CAIQGDTPFSGANVLTF
TRBJ2-7,.,TRBV7-6,.,TGTGCCAGCAGCTTAGGATCGGTTGGGGATTCCTACGAGCAGTACTTC,CASSLGSVGDSYEQYF
TRBJ1-6,few,TRBV7-9,.,TGTGCCAGCAGCATAGAGGGGCAGGGAAATTCACCCCTCCACTTT,CASSIEGQGNSPLHF
TRBJ2-3,.,TRBV3-1,.,TGTGCCAGCAGCGCCCGACCAACCATCAGGGATACGCAGTATTTT,CASSARPTIRDTQYF
TRBJ1-2,few,TRBV12-3/TRBV12-4,.,TGTGCCAGCAGGAAGCAGGGTTTAAACTATGGCTACACCTTC,CASRKQGLNYGYTF
TRBJ2-3,many,TRBV11-1,TRBD2,TGTGCCAGCAGCTTACCCCCTAGCGGGACCTCAGATACGCAGTATTTT,CASSLPPSGTSDTQYF
TRBJ2-3,.,TRBV20-1,.,TGCAGTGCTAGAGATAAAGATACGCAGTATTTT,CSARDKDTQYF
TRBJ1-4,few,TRBV19,.,TGTGCCAGTAGACCCGTCTTATCAACTAATGAAAAACTGTTTTTT,CASRPVLSTNEKLFF
TRBJ2-7,few,TRBV5-1,.,TGCGCCAGCAGCTTGGACACACCGGCTAGCTCCTACGAGCAGTACTTC,CASSLDTPASSYEQYF